The next 10 T cell receptor beta chains were all read from a single sample in a study of graft-versus-host responses after intestinal transplantation. The table came from immunoSEQ multiplex PCR; TCRdb's copy has only in-frame clones and leaves some out. The data show 130,000 or so clones, approximately 92% seen once. Their antigens remain unidentified. Sequenced material: unstimulated CD4+ T cells sorted from spleen or lymph node cells, taken before intestinal transplant. The receptors here all came from a human donor who received an intestinal transplant.

The chain combines TRBV6-1 with TRBJ2-5; 8 bases are a match to TRBD2. CDR1 and CDR2 from the germline V gene are MNHNS and SASEGT. The ends lost 6 bases at V and 5 bases at J; junction bases unmatched: 11. The CDR3 sequence is 15 residues long. DNA for the CDR3: TGTGCCAGCAGCCGAACCGGGACTAGGGAGGAGACCCAGTACTTC. This gives the protein CASSRTGTREETQYF.

The V and J genes are TRBV5-6 and TRBJ1-2; D is possibly TRBD1 (5 bases). The CDR3 length is 13 residues. Germline lookup yields CDR1 SGHDT and CDR2 YYEEEE. V lost 0 bases and J lost 7, with 10 bases in between. In nucleotides, the CDR3 is TGTGCCAGCAGCTTGGCAGGGATGGGTGGCTACACCTTC. It encodes CASSLAGMGGYTF.

V usage is TRBV10-3 and J usage is TRBJ2-3, with D perhaps TRBD1 (6 bases). This CDR3 spans 13 amino acids. Germline CDR1 ENHRY, CDR2 SYGVKD. Trimming took off 3 bases at V and 7 bases at J, with 11 bases between the two ends. The CDR3 protein is CAISEVGQHTQYF. The CDR3 DNA follows: TGTGCCATCAGTGAAGTGGGACAACATACGCAGTATTTT.

This clone turned up a few times. The chain has TRBV19 and TRBJ2-7, with 7 positions matching TRBD1. Per the germline V gene, CDR1 is LNHDA and CDR2 is SQIVND (reference sequence). Trimming cost V 6 bases and J 2 bases; bases outside gene matches: 13. The CDR3 sequence is 16 residues long. CDR3 residues: CASSRTWDSRAYEQYF. The CDR3 DNA sequence: TGTGCCAGTAGCCGCACCTGGGACAGCCGGGCCTACGAGCAGTACTTC.

The chain joins TRBV5-4 to TRBJ2-5; 7 bases map to TRBD1. Germline V CDR1 and CDR2: SGHNT, YYREEE (reference sequence). Unmatched junction bases numbered 13, after V lost 4 bases and J lost 4 bases. The CDR3 sequence is 16 residues long. The CDR3 region has the DNA TGTGCCAGCAGCCCCGGGACAGACCCCGGACGAGAGACCCAGTACTTC. Its translation is CASSPGTDPGRETQYF.

This chain links TRBV5-1 with TRBJ2-3; the match to TRBD2 covers 7 bases. The V gene end was trimmed by 4 bases and the J gene end by 2 bases; junction bases not matched to a gene: 4. This CDR3 has 14 residues. Per the germline V gene, CDR1 is SGHRS and CDR2 is YFSETQ. Here the CDR3 reads CASSLADFTDTQYF. The CDR3 bases are TGCGCCAGCAGCCTAGCGGATTTCACAGATACGCAGTATTTT.

This chain's CDR3 is CASSANSPLHF. The CDR3 coding sequence is TGTGCCAGCAGCGCCAATTCACCCCTCCACTTT. The chain is built from TRBV11-3 and TRBJ1-6; D uncertain. Between the trimmed V and J ends, which lost 5 bases and 7 bases, there was a span of 3 bases. This CDR3 is built from 11 residues. The germline V gene encodes CDR1 SGHNT and CDR2 YENEEA.

Only a few counts were recorded for this clone. The J gene is TRBJ1-6, the V gene TRBV14, with D uncertain. The CDR3 spans 13 residues. Deletions cut 0 bases from V and 7 bases from J, with 4 bases between. Germline lookup yields CDR1 SGHDN and CDR2 FVKESK. CDR3 sequence reads: CASSQEGNSPLHF. CDR3 nucleotide sequence: TGTGCCAGCAGCCAAGAAGGGAATTCACCCCTCCACTTT.

Here the CDR3 reads CASSIGQGPALRHEQYF. The CDR3 nucleotides read TGCGCCAGCAGCATAGGACAGGGCCCAGCCCTTCGCCACGAGCAGTACTTC. This chain joins TRBV5-1 and TRBJ2-7; 8 nucleotides match TRBD1. V gave up 4 bases and J gave up 5 bases; unmatched junction bases: 17. Germline assignment: CDR1 SGHRS and CDR2 YFSETQ. This CDR3 has 17 amino acids.

This chain uses TRBV12-5 with TRBJ1-2; 10 bases fit TRBD1. Trimming cost V 6 bases and J 5 bases; bases outside gene matches: 12. The CDR3 loop spans 16 amino acids. Germline lookup yields CDR1 LGHNT and CDR2 FRNRAP. The CDR3 nucleotides are TGTGCTAGTGGGATGACAGCCGGGACAGGGGAGTATGGCTACACCTTC. Residues: CASGMTAGTGEYGYTF.